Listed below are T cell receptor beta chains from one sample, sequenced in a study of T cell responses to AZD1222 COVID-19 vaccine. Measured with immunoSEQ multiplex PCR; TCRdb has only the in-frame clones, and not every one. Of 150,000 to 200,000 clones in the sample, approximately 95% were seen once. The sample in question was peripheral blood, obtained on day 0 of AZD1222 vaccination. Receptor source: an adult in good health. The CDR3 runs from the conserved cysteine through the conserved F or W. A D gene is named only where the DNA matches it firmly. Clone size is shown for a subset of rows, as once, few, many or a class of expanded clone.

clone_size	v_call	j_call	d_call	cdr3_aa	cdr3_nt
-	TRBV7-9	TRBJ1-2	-	CAGGKTNYGYTF	TGTGCCGGGGGGAAGACTAACTATGGCTACACCTTC
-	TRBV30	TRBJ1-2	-	CAWTLKVPAYGYTF	TGTGCCTGGACTCTAAAGGTCCCTGCCTATGGCTACACCTTC
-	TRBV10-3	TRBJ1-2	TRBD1	CATSGGTGDNYGYTF	TGTGCCACCTCAGGGGGGACAGGGGACAACTATGGCTACACCTTC
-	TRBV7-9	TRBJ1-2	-	CASSETDRLYGYTF	TGTGCCAGCAGCGAGACGGACAGACTTTATGGCTACACCTTC
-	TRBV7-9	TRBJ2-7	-	CASSLAKIAAYEQYF	TGTGCCAGCAGCTTAGCGAAGATAGCTGCCTACGAGCAGTACTTC
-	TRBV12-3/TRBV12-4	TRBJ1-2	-	CASSLTQSNGYTF	TGTGCCAGCAGTTTAACACAGTCAAATGGCTACACCTTC
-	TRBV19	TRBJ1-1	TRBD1	CASSPGTAMNTEAFF	TGTGCCAGTAGTCCGGGGACAGCCATGAACACTGAAGCTTTCTTT
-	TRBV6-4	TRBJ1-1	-	CASSEWGGDTEAFF	TGTGCCAGCAGTGAATGGGGGGGTGACACTGAAGCTTTCTTT
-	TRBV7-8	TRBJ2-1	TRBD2	CASSFPGGRAFREQFF	TGTGCCAGCAGCTTCCCGGGCGGGAGGGCCTTTCGAGAGCAGTTCTTC
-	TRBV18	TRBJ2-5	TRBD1	CASSSLQGAETQYF	TGTGCCAGCTCATCCTTACAGGGGGCGGAGACCCAGTACTTC
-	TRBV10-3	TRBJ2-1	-	CAIKGTYNEQFF	TGTGCCATCAAGGGGACCTACAATGAGCAGTTCTTC
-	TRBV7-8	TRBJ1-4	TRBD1	CASNDRGFREKLFF	TGTGCCAGCAACGACAGGGGGTTTAGAGAAAAACTGTTTTTT
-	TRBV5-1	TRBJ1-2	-	CASNDQGLDYGYTF	TGCGCCAGCAACGATCAGGGTTTGGACTATGGCTACACCTTC
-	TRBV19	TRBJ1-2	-	CASSLQTEGGYTF	TGTGCCAGTAGTCTCCAGACAGAGGGTGGCTACACCTTC
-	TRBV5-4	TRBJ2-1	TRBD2	CASSLIAGTDNEQFF	TGTGCCAGCAGCTTGATAGCGGGGACCGACAATGAGCAGTTCTTC
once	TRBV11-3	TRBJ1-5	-	CASSFFLARSNNQPQHF	TGTGCCAGCAGCTTCTTCCTCGCCCGCTCCAATAATCAGCCCCAGCATTTT
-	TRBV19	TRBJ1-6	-	CASSNGLNSPLHF	TGTGCCAGTAGTAACGGATTAAATTCACCCCTCCACTTT
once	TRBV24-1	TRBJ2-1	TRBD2	CATSDASGSSYNEQFF	TGTGCCACCAGTGATGCTAGCGGGAGCTCCTACAATGAGCAGTTCTTC
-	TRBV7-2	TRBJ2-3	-	CASRPSLGASTDTQYF	TGTGCCAGCCGCCCTTCTCTGGGGGCTTCCACAGATACGCAGTATTTT
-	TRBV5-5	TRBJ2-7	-	CASSLTTTEQYF	TGTGCCAGCAGCTTGACGACAACCGAGCAGTACTTC
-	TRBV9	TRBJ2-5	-	CASSDQETQYF	TGTGCCAGCAGCGATCAAGAGACCCAGTACTTC
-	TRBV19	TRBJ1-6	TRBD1	CASSMGQALSPLHF	TGTGCCAGTAGTATGGGACAGGCCCTTTCACCCCTCCACTTT
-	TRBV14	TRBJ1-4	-	CASSRSATNEKLFF	TGTGCCAGCAGCCGGTCTGCAACTAATGAAAAACTGTTTTTT
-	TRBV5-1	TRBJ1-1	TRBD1	CASTTGTEMNTEAFF	TGCGCCAGCACCACCGGGACAGAGATGAACACTGAAGCTTTCTTT
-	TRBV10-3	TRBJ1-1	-	CAISDPDQNTEAFF	TGTGCCATCAGTGACCCGGATCAGAACACTGAAGCTTTCTTT
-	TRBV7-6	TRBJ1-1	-	CASSLDLGRNTEAFF	TGTGCCAGCAGCCTGGATTTGGGGAGGAACACTGAAGCTTTCTTT
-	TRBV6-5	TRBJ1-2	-	CASSFSTRPFYGYTF	TGTGCCAGCAGTTTTTCGACCAGGCCATTCTATGGCTACACCTTC
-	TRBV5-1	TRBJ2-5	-	CASSLGVGSQETQYF	TGCGCCAGCAGCTTGGGGGTGGGCAGTCAAGAGACCCAGTACTTC
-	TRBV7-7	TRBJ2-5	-	CASSLDGLKGPETQYF	TGTGCCAGCAGCTTGGACGGGCTAAAGGGCCCAGAGACCCAGTACTTC
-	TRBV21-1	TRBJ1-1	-	CASSPRQGSEAFF	TGTGCCAGCAGCCCGAGACAGGGATCCGAAGCTTTCTTT
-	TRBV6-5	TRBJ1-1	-	CASSYGRSTEAFF	TGTGCCAGCAGTTACGGCAGGAGCACTGAAGCTTTCTTT
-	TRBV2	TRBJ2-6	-	CASSDITSGANVLTF	TGTGCCAGCAGTGACATCACCTCTGGGGCCAACGTCCTGACTTTC
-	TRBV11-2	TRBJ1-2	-	CASSLVFGNRRNGLGYTF	TGTGCCAGCAGCTTAGTTTTTGGTAACAGACGTAACGGTTTGGGCTACACCTTC
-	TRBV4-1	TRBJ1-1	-	CASSQALTANTEAFF	TGCGCCAGCAGCCAGGCATTGACAGCTAACACTGAAGCTTTCTTT
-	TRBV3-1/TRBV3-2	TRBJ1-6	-	CASSQAGAKNSPLHF	TGTGCCAGCAGCCAAGCAGGGGCAAAAAATTCACCCCTCCACTTT
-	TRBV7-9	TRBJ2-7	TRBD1	CASSYRGSSEQYF	TGTGCCAGCAGTTACAGGGGTTCGAGTGAGCAGTACTTC
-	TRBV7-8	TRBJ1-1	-	CASSLQTANTEAFF	TGTGCCAGCAGCTTACAGACAGCTAACACTGAAGCTTTCTTT
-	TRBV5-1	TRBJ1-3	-	CASSLVTANSGNTIYF	TGCGCCAGCAGCTTGGTGACCGCCAACTCTGGAAACACCATATATTTT
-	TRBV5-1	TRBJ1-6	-	CASSLSEYGLLHF	TGCGCCAGCAGCTTGTCAGAATACGGACTCCTCCACTTT
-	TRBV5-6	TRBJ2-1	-	CASSLQGSNNEQFF	TGTGCCAGCAGCTTGCAGGGGAGTAACAATGAGCAGTTCTTC
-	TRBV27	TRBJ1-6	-	CASRRSNSPLHF	TGTGCCAGCCGCAGGTCCAATTCACCCCTCCACTTT
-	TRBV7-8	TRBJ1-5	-	CASSLRIGAYSNQPQHF	TGTGCCAGCAGCTTAAGAATCGGGGCTTATAGCAATCAGCCCCAGCATTTT
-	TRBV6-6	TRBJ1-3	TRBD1	CASSPLTGSASGNTIYF	TGTGCCAGCAGTCCACTGACAGGGTCCGCATCTGGAAACACCATATATTTT
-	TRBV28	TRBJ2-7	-	CASSLVGERIYEQYF	TGTGCCAGCAGTTTAGTGGGAGAGCGCATCTACGAGCAGTACTTC
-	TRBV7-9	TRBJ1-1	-	CASSYAGQTNTEAFF	TGTGCCAGCAGCTACGCAGGACAGACGAACACTGAAGCTTTCTTT
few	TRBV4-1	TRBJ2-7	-	CASSQSSRRDVAVGQYF	TGCGCCAGCAGCCAAAGTTCAAGGAGGGACGTCGCAGTCGGGCAGTACTTC
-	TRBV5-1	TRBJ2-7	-	CASSLHVGSYEQYF	TGCGCCAGCAGCTTGCATGTGGGCTCCTACGAGCAGTACTTC
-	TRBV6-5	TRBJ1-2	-	CASSYSVGRKNYGYTF	TGTGCCAGCAGTTACTCGGTAGGACGGAAGAACTATGGCTACACCTTC
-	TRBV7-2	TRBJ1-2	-	CASSLGKGRWLYGYTF	TGTGCCAGCAGCTTAGGGAAGGGACGGTGGCTGTATGGCTACACCTTC
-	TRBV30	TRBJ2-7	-	CAWSVLGRPYEQYF	TGTGCCTGGAGTGTACTAGGCAGACCCTACGAGCAGTACTTC
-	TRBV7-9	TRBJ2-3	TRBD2	CASSSLAGGLDTQYF	TGTGCCAGCAGCTCCCTAGCGGGGGGGCTGGATACGCAGTATTTT
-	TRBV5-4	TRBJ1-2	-	CASSLESDRANYGYTF	TGTGCCAGCAGCTTGGAATCGGACAGAGCTAACTATGGCTACACCTTC
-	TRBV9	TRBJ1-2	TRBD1	CASSEGTGFNYGYTF	TGTGCCAGCAGCGAGGGGACAGGGTTTAACTATGGCTACACCTTC
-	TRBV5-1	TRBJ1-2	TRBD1	CASSPIRQGYGYTF	TGCGCCAGCAGCCCTATAAGACAGGGCTATGGCTACACCTTC
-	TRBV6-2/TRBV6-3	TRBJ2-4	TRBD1	CASSFRDRVIQYF	TGTGCCAGCAGTTTCCGGGACAGGGTCATTCAGTACTTC
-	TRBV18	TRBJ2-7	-	CASSPPWRGKQYF	TGTGCCAGCTCACCACCTTGGCGAGGGAAACAGTACTTC
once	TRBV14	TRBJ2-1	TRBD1	CASSHLGTGITYNEQFF	TGTGCCAGCAGCCACCTAGGGACAGGGATTACCTACAATGAGCAGTTCTTC
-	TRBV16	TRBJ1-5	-	CASSQLSGAHTDQPQHF	TGTGCCAGCAGCCAATTATCCGGGGCCCATACTGATCAGCCCCAGCATTTT
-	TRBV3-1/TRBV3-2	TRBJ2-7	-	CASSRDSGTYEQYF	TGTGCCAGCAGCCGTGACAGCGGAACCTACGAGCAGTACTTC